This T cell receptor beta chain originates from a study of cytomegalovirus exposure and HLA in healthy donors (dated 2017 in TCRdb). Some background on the complete study: An earlier analysis of some 600 of the donors reported under 300 Gb of sequence data and approximately 120 million unique TCR beta sequences obtained from approximately 180 million T cells. Both class I and class II loci were covered by HLA typing, at four-digit resolution. To study patterns of TCR occurrence, a later analysis re-analyzed previously published TCR beta repertoires from 500 to 850 donors and added high-resolution HLA genotyping. Genome-wide SNP genotypes for about 65% of the 666 donors were used in a later genetic analysis, which treated that subset as a discovery cohort. Donor age, sex, ethnicity and CMV serostatus were collected together with the repertoire data. Along with the roughly 700-subject first cohort, a separate validation cohort of roughly 110 different subjects was used. Because of strong linkage in the cohort, 5 or 6 DR-DQ haplotypes were treated as single units for association and clustering. Every discovery cohort repertoire had been produced on one sequencing platform. Across some 400 genotyped donors of the cohort, an average of approximately 240,000 unique TCR beta nucleotide sequences per donor were sequenced, and 15% to 20% of those sequences were non-productive. In an earlier analysis of a few hundred of the donors, high-throughput TCR beta sequencing was used to judge whether each TCR beta V gene segment behaved as functional or pseudogenic. Approximately 310 gigabases of sequencing data and tens of millions of unique TCR sequences were included in an early release covering 550 to 650 HLA-typed donors. The study was designed to test whether signatures of past pathogen exposure could be identified by cataloging public T cell receptors. Of the 398 genotyped donors, approximately 82% fell in the genetic ancestry cluster associated with self-reported Caucasian donors. The study profiled the T cell repertoires of under 700 subjects by immunosequencing and related them to cytomegalovirus serostatus. The number of typed donors differed by locus: roughly 629-630 for A, B, C, DRB1 and DQB1; some 500 for DQA1; 600 to 610 for DPA1; and around 490 for DPB1. In the later analysis, no new phenotypic data were used to find candidate immune exposures; instead, reliance was placed on TCR beta sequences and their occurrence across donors. To predict cytomegalovirus infection status, the study brought together high-throughput TCR immunosequencing, statistical association of individual TCRs with disease status, and machine learning.

For this chain, trimming is 4 bases at the V end and 6 bases at the J end, and the number of junction bases without a gene match is 7. CDR1 and CDR2 are read off the germline V gene as MGHRA and YSYEKL. From its cysteine to its phenylalanine, the CDR3 spans 15 amino acids. Solely the CDR3 DNA is kept, with 45 bases framed from the first base. In total, 630 or so healthy bone marrow donors made up the cohort. At the time of sampling, all cohort members were nominally healthy, though unrecorded immune exposures were likely present. The donor tested CMV seropositive and was one of the 289 seropositive cohort members. A peripheral blood sample was provided by each donor, and peripheral blood mononuclear cells were used for TCR beta sequencing. Genomic DNA extraction from the blood cell samples was performed with the Qiagen DNeasy Blood Extraction Kit. The investigation overall reported the following: The sequencing pipeline was judged likely to have produced a cluster of highly shared sequence variants as a technical artifact. In a later genetic analysis, fewer N-insertions in productive TCRs were reported among donors in an Asian-associated ancestry cluster than the 666-donor mean. The presence/absence analyses assumed that sequencing depth was roughly uniform across donors, and that assumption may not be true. Only TCR beta chains were sequenced in this cohort, and the absence of alpha or paired-chain data limited detectable features. The classifier was reported to diagnose cytomegalovirus status with high specificity and sensitivity in both the original and validation cohorts. Because HLA typing was missing for some donors at each locus, association tests included only the typed subset. When HLA alleles, especially DR and DQ, strongly co-occurred, TCR associations were difficult to assign to individual alleles. Across donors, most TCR sequences were observed very rarely, whereas some public TCRs were present in many individuals. CMV serostatus was the only immune exposure information available for the cohort. Compared with equally common non-associated chains, HLA-associated TCR beta chains in a later analysis were more clonally expanded and had lower generation probabilities. Correlated functional status among segregating V segments might reflect linkage disequilibrium, but an unknown experimental factor could not be ruled out. According to a later analysis, most CMV-associated TCR beta chains appeared to be HLA-restricted, and the HLA associations seemed to be driven largely by CMV exposure. Three of the identified cytomegalovirus-associated TCR beta chains were confirmed in vitro to be specific for cytomegalovirus antigens. A total of roughly 160 TCR beta chains were listed by the study as associated with cytomegalovirus. In a later analysis, more than 15,000 TCR beta sequences were associated with specific HLA alleles at a false discovery rate of 0.05. According to a later analysis, TCR association rates differed among HLA loci, with DRB1 alleles showing the most associated TCRs and HLA-C alleles showing the fewest. A further reported finding was that TCR beta sequences accurately predicted the HLA-A and HLA-B alleles for most subjects in the first cohort. Because counts were too low, roughly 17 rarely observed V segments, including chromosome 9 orphons, were left out of the earlier analysis of a few hundred of the donors. In a later analysis, several top co-occurrence clusters were reported to appear linked to parvovirus B19, influenza, CMV and Epstein-Barr virus. The authors suggested that the approach could potentially be generalized to other disease states and immunological phenotypes. The 87-base-pair reads could not distinguish some IMGT-functional V segments, including TRBV6-2 and TRBV6-3, so those segments were excluded. V-gene and J-gene trimming of TCR beta chains was associated with a missense DCLRE1C variant in a later genetic analysis, and the association was replicated in an independent cohort. An earlier analysis of some 590 of the donors showed that most TCR beta V segments appeared in productive rearrangements either about 87% or about 30% of the time, which broadly matched IMGT annotations.

Points on this clone: Its antigen is currently not known. No base-level quality is on record; no much larger clone is a single base apart.

The receptor library was made with the immunoSEQ multiplex PCR assay. For the multiplex PCR, a mixture combining 60 forward primers for TCR Vbeta segments and 13 reverse primers for TCR Jbeta segments was used. Amplification of the CDR3 region of rearranged TCR beta genes was performed with a multiplex PCR assay on genomic DNA. The amplified TCR beta libraries were sequenced on the Illumina HiSeq System as 87-base-pair reads. From the authors' description of their analysis: Across the roughly 700 repertoires, a later analysis counted 80 million or so unique TCR beta chains, 8.5 million to 12 million of which were shared by at least two donors. A nearest-neighbor algorithm error-corrected the raw reads and collapsed the reads into unique sequences, merging closely related sequences to remove PCR and sequencing errors. V, D and J gene segments were assigned by aligning CDR3 sequences to IMGT reference sequences. For a sequence to be retained, at least a six-nucleotide match to both a V gene segment and a J gene segment was required. Rearrangements were called productive when the CDR3 lacked stop codons and stayed in frame with V and J; all others were non-productive. Following IMGT convention, CDR3 was defined as the stretch from the second conserved V-encoded cysteine up to the conserved J-encoded phenylalanine. The earlier analysis of approximately 590 of the donors excluded any sequence lacking an unambiguous match to a single V gene segment. An earlier analysis of a few hundred of the donors classified V segments as functional when productive rearrangements were above 56.7% and as segregating when the standard deviation between donors was above 5%. A statistical classification framework was built to diagnose cytomegalovirus status from the catalog of TCR beta chain sequences. In a later analysis, V and J genes were assigned by comparing TCR nucleotide sequences against IMGT/GENE-DB human TR gene sequences. In a later analysis, CDR3 sequences and most-parsimonious VDJ recombination scenarios were assigned using the TCRdist pipeline. A later analysis defined each TCR beta chain by its CDR3 amino acid sequence plus V-gene family, and excluded reads lacking a unique V-gene family. A later analysis removed several hundred highly shared, low-generation-probability nucleotide sequences to deal with suspected cross-contamination and a sequencing artifact. In a later analysis, a clonal expansion index was calculated for each public chain from normalized within-repertoire ranks of inferred template counts. A later analysis computed generation probabilities with a VDJ recombination model fitted to out-of-frame rearrangements, and checked the results against IGoR. Hypergeometric tests were used in a later analysis to score TCR-TCR, TCR-HLA and TCR-CMV co-occurrence, with a repertoire-size bias correction applied to the TCR pairs. A later analysis estimated false discovery rates by permuting HLA or CMV assignments 20 times. In a later analysis, co-occurring TCRs were grouped using DBSCAN, and TCRdist sequence similarity was added for clustering within HLA-allele-positive subsets. For co-occurrence clustering, repertoires with fewer than 30,000 or more than 120,000 public chains were excluded, along with four to six repertoires with anomalous nucleotide sharing. TCRdb retrieved this table from immuneACCESS and kept in-frame rearrangements only. Not all clones are present; in checked studies, unresolved V genes account for under half, and no reason is known for the remainder. The DNA was the basis for D and trimming; V, J and clone size are from that table. The sample table shows fewer than 200,000 clones, and roughly 70% are seen once. Of the sample, around 7% falls within the top ten clones.

Input material: PBMCs. This clonotype was sampled from a middle-aged man in good health and CMV-seropositive. Recombination linked TRBV4-1 to TRBJ1-5; TRBD1 fits 9 bases in the junction. The CDR3 amino acid sequence is: CASSLGQGRGQPQHF. Read as DNA, the sequence is TGCGCCAGCAGCCTCGGACAGGGGAGAGGTCAGCCCCAGCATTTT.